This T cell receptor (beta chain) was found in a study of blood T cell repertoires in COVID-19. The method was immunoSEQ multiplex PCR; TCRdb's version includes in-frame clones alone and lacks a portion of them. The sample carries about 200,000 clones, around nine tenths recorded once. This CDR3 has 11 amino acids. The germline CDR1 and CDR2 sequences are MNHEY and SVGAGI. The ends were cut back, 6 bases at V and 11 bases at J, with 13 bases in the middle. The clonotype was recovered from a man younger than 35 with active or convalescent COVID-19. The rearrangement uses TRBV6-5 and TRBJ1-1; no clear D gene. Sequencing used peripheral blood. The CDR3 loop reads CASRDGGDAFF. In DNA form, the CDR3 reads TGTGCCAGCAGAGACGGTGGAGATGCTTTCTTT.